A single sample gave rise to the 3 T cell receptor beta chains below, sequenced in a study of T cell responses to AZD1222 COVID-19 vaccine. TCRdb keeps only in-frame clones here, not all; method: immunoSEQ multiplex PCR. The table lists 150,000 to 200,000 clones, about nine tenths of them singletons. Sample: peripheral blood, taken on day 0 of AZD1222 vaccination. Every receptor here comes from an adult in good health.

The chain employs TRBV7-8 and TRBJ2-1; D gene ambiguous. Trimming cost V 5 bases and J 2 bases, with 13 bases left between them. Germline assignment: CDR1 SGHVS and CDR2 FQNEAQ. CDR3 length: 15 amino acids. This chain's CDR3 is CASSPYGTTYNEQFF. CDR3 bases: TGTGCCAGCAGCCCTTACGGCACCACCTACAATGAGCAGTTCTTC.

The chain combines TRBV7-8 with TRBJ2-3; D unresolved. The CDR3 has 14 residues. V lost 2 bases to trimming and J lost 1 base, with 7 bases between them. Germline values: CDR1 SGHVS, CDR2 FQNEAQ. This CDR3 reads CASSLWSGTDTQYF. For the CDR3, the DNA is TGTGCCAGCAGCTTATGGTCGGGCACAGATACGCAGTATTTT.

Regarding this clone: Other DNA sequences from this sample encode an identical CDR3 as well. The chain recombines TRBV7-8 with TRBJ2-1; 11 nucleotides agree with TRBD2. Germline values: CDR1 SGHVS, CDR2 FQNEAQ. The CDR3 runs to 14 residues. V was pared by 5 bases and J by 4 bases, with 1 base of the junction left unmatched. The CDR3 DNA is TGTGCCAGCAGCCCTAGCGGGGGGTACAATGAGCAGTTCTTC. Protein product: CASSPSGGYNEQFF. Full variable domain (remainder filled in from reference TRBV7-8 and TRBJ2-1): GAGVSQSPRYKVAKRGQDVALRCDPISGHVSLFWYQQALGQGPEFLTYFQNEAQLDKSGLPSDRFFAERPEGSVSTLKIQRTQQEDSAVYLCASSPSGGYNEQFFGPGTRLTVL.